These 27 T cell receptor beta chains originate from one sample sequenced in a study of T cell repertoires in cytomegalovirus infection. These receptors' targets are unknown. TCRdb fed the reads into MiXCR, producing one record per CDR3 protein. The top ten hold 50% of the sample, which has tens of thousands of distinct CDR3 sequences, about 24% seen once. The specimen was CD8+ T cells from cultured PBMCs, collected from culture after CMV antigen stimulation. These receptors were collected from a human donor in good health (CMV status not recorded). Some clones in this sample may be carry-over from other donors' samples.

The chain joins TRBV27 to TRBJ1-4; 8 bases match TRBD1. Germline values: CDR1 MNHEY, CDR2 SMNVEV (reference sequence). CDR3 length: 15 residues. Trimming took 2 bases from V and 6 from J; bases not matched to a gene: 5. CDR3 amino acids: CASSLQTGEDEKLFF. The CDR3 coding sequence is TGTGCCAGCAGTTTACAGACAGGGGAAGATGAAAAACTGTTTTTT.

Ten or more counts support this clonotype. V and J are TRBV2 and TRBJ2-7; D possibly corresponds to TRBD2 (5 bases). The CDR3 is 18 amino acids. Trimming left V 2 bases short and J 2 bases short, with 22 bases between. Germline V CDR1 and CDR2: SNHLY, FYNNEI. The CDR3 loop is CASSENLVSTMTTYEQYF. Here the CDR3 DNA reads TGTGCCAGCAGTGAAAATTTGGTCTCGACTATGACGACCTACGAGCAGTACTTC.

The chain couples TRBV9 to TRBJ2-3; the match to TRBD1 covers 8 bases. CDR1 is SGDLS and CDR2 is YYNGEE in the germline V gene. The junction had 6 bases not matched to a gene; V was cut back by 3 bases and J by 6 bases. The CDR3 consists of 14 residues. CDR3 coding DNA: TGTGCCAGCAGCGACGGGACAGGAGTCGATACGCAGTATTTT. Encoded protein: CASSDGTGVDTQYF.

Many counts were recorded for this clonotype. V and J are TRBV7-2 and TRBJ2-5, with D possibly being TRBD1 (6 bases). V was trimmed by 5 bases and J by 7 bases, leaving 20 bases between them. Looked up from germline, CDR1 is SGHTA and CDR2 is FQGNSA. This CDR3 is 15 amino acids long. For the CDR3, the DNA is TGTGCCAGCAGCCCCCTCCCCGGGACATCGGTGACCCAGTACTTC. Protein product: CASSPLPGTSVTQYF.

The gene calls are TRBV12-3 or TRBV12-4 and TRBJ2-1, with D unclear. The V and J ends lost 6 bases and 0 bases respectively, with 9 bases between them. CDR3 size: 14 residues. The CDR3 DNA reads TGTGCCAGCAGCCCTGCCTCCTCCTACAATGAGCAGTTCTTC. Encoded protein: CASSPASSYNEQFF.

The V gene is TRBV20-1, the J gene TRBJ2-7; TRBD2 matches at 8 bases. The ends lost 5 bases at V and 3 bases at J; junction bases unmatched: 15. Germline-derived CDR1 and CDR2 are DFQATT and SNEGSKA (reference sequence). This CDR3 contains 16 residues. The CDR3 DNA follows: TGCAGTGCTCCGATCCTAGAGAGGCTAGCGGGCTACGAGCAGTACTTC. Its protein is CSAPILERLAGYEQYF.

CDR3: CASSLQLNTEAFF. The CDR3 DNA reads as TGTGCCAGCAGTTTACAGCTAAACACTGAAGCTTTCTTT. The V gene is TRBV12-3 or TRBV12-4, the J gene TRBJ1-1, with D unclear. The CDR3 consists of 13 residues. V dropped 2 bases and J dropped 2 bases, with 6 bases sitting between them.

The chain recombines TRBV6-2 or TRBV6-3 with TRBJ2-1; 8 bases agree with TRBD2. J was trimmed by 3 bases and V by 7 bases; bases with no gene match: 8. Per the germline V gene, CDR1 is MNHEY and CDR2 is SVGEGT. This CDR3 region has 15 residues. CDR3 sequence (DNA): TGTGCCAGCATCCCAAGCGGGGGCCACTACAATGAGCAGTTCTTC. Its protein is CASIPSGGHYNEQFF.

This chain joins TRBV15 and TRBJ2-2; D not resolved. V lost 0 bases and J 4 bases, leaving 3 bases between the germline ends. Per the germline V gene, CDR1 is LNHNV and CDR2 is YYDKDF (reference sequence). This CDR3 spans 13 amino acids. CDR3 amino acids: CATSRDGTGELFF. As DNA, the CDR3 is TGTGCCACCAGCAGAGACGGCACCGGGGAGCTGTTTTTT.

This rearrangement joins TRBV12-3 or TRBV12-4 to TRBJ1-3; D gene unclear. This CDR3 is built from 11 residues. V lost 6 bases, J lost 5 bases, and 5 bases lay in between. The CDR3 nucleotides read TGTGCCAGCAGGCTGAGAAACACCATATATTTT. Amino acid sequence: CASRLRNTIYF.

CDR3 in amino acids: CASSLTSGRARNEQFF. The DNA for the CDR3 is TGTGCCAGCAGCCTGACTAGCGGGAGGGCAAGAAATGAGCAGTTCTTC. The chain is built from TRBV12-3 or TRBV12-4 and TRBJ2-1, with 14 bases that match TRBD2. Germline trimming cut 6 bases from V and 7 bases from J; bases unmatched to any gene: 8. There are 16 residues in the CDR3.

The table lists this clonotype with many counts. The J gene is TRBJ2-1, the V gene TRBV7-9, with TRBD2 as a possible D gene (5 bases). This CDR3 spans 16 amino acids. Germline CDR1 SEHNR, CDR2 FQNEAQ (reference sequence). Trimming removed 5 bases from V and 8 bases from J, with 22 bases in between. CDR3 sequence reads: CASSPATSGVRHEQFF. In DNA form, the CDR3 reads TGTGCCAGCAGCCCTGCCACTAGTGGGGTACGGCATGAGCAGTTCTTC.

This clonotype has just a few counts. The chain uses TRBV28 and TRBJ1-1, with D perhaps TRBD1 (6 bases). V was shortened by 2 bases and J by 5 bases, with 15 bases between the two germline ends. Per germline, CDR1 MDHEN and CDR2 SYDVKM. The CDR3 spans 15 residues. CDR3 sequence reads: CASSLGQGFRTEAFF. In DNA, the CDR3 is TGTGCCAGCAGTTTAGGCCAGGGGTTTCGAACTGAAGCTTTCTTT. Looking up the rest from reference TRBV28 and TRBJ1-1 gives the full variable domain: DVKVTQSSRYLVKRTGEKVFLECVQDMDHENMFWYRQDPGLGLRLIYFSYDVKMKEKGDIPEGYSVSREKKERFSLILESASTNQTSMYLCASSLGQGFRTEAFFGQGTRLTVV.

The chain uses TRBV28 and TRBJ1-2, with 7 bases that match TRBD1. The V segment lost 2 bases and the J segment 4 bases; nucleotides outside the gene matches: 13. The germline V gene has CDR1 MDHEN and CDR2 SYDVKM. CDR3 length: 17 residues. The CDR3 sequence is CASSLIPEGTAGYGYTF. CDR3 nucleotides: TGTGCCAGCAGTTTAATACCAGAGGGGACAGCCGGCTATGGCTACACCTTC.

This clonotype occurred a few times. This chain uses TRBV7-9 with TRBJ2-7; 8 nucleotides agree with TRBD2. With 0 bases clipped from V and 3 bases from J, the junction kept 10 bases outside the gene matches. This CDR3 region has 17 residues. Looked up from germline, CDR1 is SEHNR and CDR2 is FQNEAQ (reference sequence). The CDR3 sequence: CASSLARGGFKDYEQYF. CDR3 nucleotides: TGTGCCAGCAGCTTAGCGCGCGGGGGGTTCAAAGACTACGAGCAGTACTTC.

This clonotype was recorded many times. The rearrangement uses TRBV6-5 and TRBJ1-1, with TRBD1 identical over 7 bases. Germline values: CDR1 MNHEY, CDR2 SVGAGI. The CDR3 is 14 amino acids. The V gene end was trimmed by 5 bases and the J gene end by 5 bases; junction bases not matched to a gene: 8. In DNA, the CDR3 is TGTGCCAGCAGTCATACAGGGGATGGGACTGAAGCTTTCTTT. Amino acids: CASSHTGDGTEAFF.

This clonotype was counted ten times or more. The chain has TRBV28 and TRBJ2-3; the D gene could be TRBD1 or TRBD2 (6 bases each). The CDR3 contains 17 residues. Germline V gene lookup returns CDR1 MDHEN and CDR2 SYDVKM. The germline V and J ends were trimmed by 6 bases and 3 bases, with 22 bases remaining between them. The CDR3 loop reads CASSPRSEGGWTDTQYF. CDR3 coding DNA: TGTGCCAGCAGCCCTCGTTCCGAGGGGGGCTGGACAGATACGCAGTATTTT.

This clonotype occurred many times. This chain joins TRBV6-1 and TRBJ2-3; 7 bases align to TRBD1. CDR3 length: 16 amino acids. The V gene end was trimmed by 2 bases and the J gene end by 3 bases; junction bases not matched to a gene: 8. Germline values: CDR1 MNHNS, CDR2 SASEGT. DNA of the CDR3: TGTGCCAGCAGTGAATTTGACAGGGTATCAACAGATACGCAGTATTTT. The encoded protein is CASSEFDRVSTDTQYF.

The rearrangement links TRBV27 to TRBJ2-7; D is undetermined. V gave up 1 base and J gave up 9 bases, with 22 bases separating them. Germline V gives CDR1 MNHEY, CDR2 SMNVEV (reference sequence). The CDR3 spans 16 residues. The CDR3 spells CASSLLGLGSLWGQYF. CDR3 nucleotides: TGTGCCAGCAGTTTATTGGGTTTAGGCTCCCTCTGGGGGCAGTACTTC.

CDR3 region: CASSRGQGATYEQYF. In DNA, the CDR3 is TGTGCCAGCAGCCGTGGACAGGGGGCAACCTACGAGCAGTACTTC. The chain employs TRBV12-3 or TRBV12-4 and TRBJ2-7; TRBD1 matches at 11 bases. CDR3 length equals 15 residues. Trimming at V came to 6 bases and at J to 2 bases, leaving 6 bases not matched to a gene.

The count of this clonotype is one. The V and J genes are TRBV23-1 and TRBJ2-5, with 7 bases identical to TRBD1. TRBV23-1 belongs to the ORF category, with a function that is uncertain. V trimming: 2 bases; J trimming: 3 bases; junction bases outside the gene matches: 9. This CDR3 contains 16 residues. The CDR3 sequence is CASSQPLPGGEETQYF. The CDR3 nucleotides read TGCGCCAGCAGTCAACCGCTTCCAGGGGGTGAAGAGACCCAGTACTTC.

This clonotype was recorded a few times. The chain has TRBV7-9 and TRBJ1-4; TRBD1 agrees at 7 bases. This CDR3 spans 13 amino acids. Germline V gene sequence: CDR1 SEHNR, CDR2 FQNEAQ (reference sequence). Trimming at V came to 1 base and at J to 8 bases, leaving 1 base not matched to a gene. The CDR3 loop is CASSLVDREKLFF. The CDR3, as DNA: TGTGCCAGCAGCTTAGTGGACAGGGAAAAACTGTTTTTT.

This clonotype has a handful of counts. The J gene is TRBJ2-7, the V gene TRBV11-2; D is perhaps TRBD2 (6 bases). CDR3 length: 13 amino acids. CDR1 and CDR2 (germline): SGHAT, FQNNGV. Trimming shortened V by 2 bases and J by 3 bases, and 8 bases separated the two germline ends. The CDR3 coding sequence is TGTGCCAGCAGCTTACTGGAGGGCTACGAGCAGTACTTC. Translating gives CASSLLEGYEQYF.

This chain joins TRBV2 and TRBJ1-1; D is uncertain. V lost 11 bases and J 4 bases, leaving 17 bases between the germline ends. CDR3 size: 13 residues. Germline values: CDR1 SNHLY, CDR2 FYNNEI. The CDR3 protein is CAPRRREGTEAFF. The DNA of the CDR3 is TGTGCCCCCCGGCGTCGTGAGGGCACTGAAGCTTTCTTT.

In its sample, this clonotype was seen a few times. The chain links TRBV10-3 to TRBJ1-2; D might be TRBD1 (6 bases). The CDR3 sequence is 14 residues long. Germline V gives CDR1 ENHRY, CDR2 SYGVKD. V dropped 0 bases and J dropped 4 bases, with 9 bases sitting between them. The CDR3 sequence: CAISESGQFYGYTF. In nucleotides, the CDR3 is TGTGCCATCAGTGAGTCCGGACAGTTCTATGGCTACACCTTC.

This chain connects TRBV6-5 to TRBJ2-5; 8 bases line up with TRBD1. This CDR3 has 18 residues. Trimming removed 0 bases from V and 5 bases from J; junction bases left unmatched: 14. Germline lookup yields CDR1 MNHEY and CDR2 SVGAGI. CDR3 residues: CASSYSFPSDRAEETQYF. CDR3 DNA: TGTGCCAGCAGTTACTCGTTCCCTTCGGACAGGGCGGAGGAGACCCAGTACTTC.

This clonotype was counted between two and nine times. The chain is built from TRBV9 and TRBJ2-5, with TRBD2 matching 7 bases. Germline V gene sequence: CDR1 SGDLS, CDR2 YYNGEE. The ends lost 0 bases at V and 1 base at J; junction bases unmatched: 9. CDR3 length: 17 amino acids. The CDR3 region has the DNA TGTGCCAGCAGCGTAGACGGGAATAGCGGGCGCCAAGAGACCCAGTACTTC. Its translation: CASSVDGNSGRQETQYF.